The text below deals with one TCR beta chain. Memory CD4+ cells were the fraction left after CD45RA+ naive selection. The CDR3 consists of 14 residues. Germline V gives CDR1 SGHTA, CDR2 FQGNSA. V dropped 4 bases and J dropped 4 bases, with 10 bases sitting between them. This sample is drawn from a study of shared clonotypes between healthy human individuals. Study context: The study used three CD4 naive, three CD4 memory, two CD8 naive and one CD8 memory plate per donor.

Assay runs were performed at deep level. Sequencing was performed with immunoSEQ multiplex PCR; in TCRdb, only in-frame clones are kept and a portion is missing. The sample has approximately 2.1 million clones; more than 85% are singletons. The chain employs TRBV7-2 and TRBJ2-2; D possibly corresponds to TRBD2 (6 bases). The source material was naive CD4+ T cells from PBMCs. Sample subset: CD45RA+ positively selected. The receptor was derived from a young man in good health. Some clones in this sample may be carry-over from other donors' samples. The CDR3 loop reads CASSSRGFTGELFF. The CDR3 DNA follows: TGTGCCAGCAGCTCTCGGGGGTTCACCGGGGAGCTGTTTTTT.